What follows are 28 T cell receptor beta chains derived from one specimen sequenced in a study of T cell repertoires in cytomegalovirus infection. The antigens of these receptors remain unknown. TCRdb itself ran the reads through MiXCR, one entry per CDR3 protein. The sample yields 300,000 to 400,000 distinct CDR3 sequences, more than 20% seen once. Sample: cultured PBMCs, taken from culture after CMV antigen stimulation. These receptors were collected from a human donor in good health (CMV status not recorded). Some clones in this sample may be carry-over from other donors' samples.

This clonotype appeared a few times. The chain uses TRBV7-2 and TRBJ1-5, with D possibly TRBD1 on 6 matching bases. CDR3 length: 13 amino acids. The germline gives CDR1 SGHTA, CDR2 FQGNSA. With 5 bases removed from V and 7 bases from J, the gap between germline ends came to 12 bases. This CDR3 is CASSGNRDQPQHF. As DNA, the CDR3 is TGTGCCAGCAGCGGGAACAGGGACCAGCCCCAGCATTTT.

J is TRBJ2-7 and V is TRBV2; possible D gene TRBD1, 6 bases. Germline V gene data show CDR1 as SNHLY and CDR2 as FYNNEI. This CDR3 spans 15 amino acids. V dropped 7 bases and J dropped 3 bases, with 19 bases sitting between them. CDR3 in DNA: TGTGCCAGCATACCACAGGGTAATCGAGTCTACGAGCAGTACTTC. This encodes CASIPQGNRVYEQYF.

This clonotype occurred a few times. The rearrangement uses TRBV4-2 and TRBJ2-5, with a weak D call TRBD2 (6 bases). The CDR3 length is 13 residues. CDR1 and CDR2 from the germline V gene are LGHNA and YNFKEQ. The V end was cut by 4 bases, the J end by 5 bases, with 11 bases between. DNA of the CDR3: TGTGCCAGCAGCCCGGGACTGTGGGAGACCCAGTACTTC. Encoded protein: CASSPGLWETQYF.

The chain links TRBV12-3 or TRBV12-4 to TRBJ2-3; no clear D gene. The CDR3 totals 12 residues. V was clipped by 8 bases and J by 5 bases, with 11 bases between them. In DNA form, the CDR3 reads TGTGCCAGCTCCCCCCGCGAAGATACGCAGTATTTT. Encoded protein: CASSPREDTQYF.

The genes are TRBV28 and TRBJ2-7; 7 positions match TRBD2. The germline V gene has CDR1 MDHEN and CDR2 SYDVKM. The CDR3 is made up of 14 amino acids. V gave up 7 bases and J gave up 0 bases; unmatched junction bases: 6. CDR3 loop: CASNRGGSSYEQYF. DNA for the CDR3: TGTGCCAGCAATCGCGGGGGTTCCTCCTACGAGCAGTACTTC.

The chain is built from TRBV19 and TRBJ1-2, with a weak D call TRBD1 (6 bases). The CDR3 totals 13 residues. The germline CDR1 and CDR2 sequences are LNHDA and SQIVND (reference sequence). The ends were cut back, 7 bases at V and 2 bases at J, with 11 bases in the middle. This chain's CDR3 is CASIGQTNYGYTF. The CDR3 coding sequence is TGTGCCAGTATTGGACAGACAAACTATGGCTACACCTTC.

This clonotype turned up a few times. In DNA, the CDR3 is TGTGCCAGCAGTAGGGGACAGCACTCTGGGGCCAACGTCCTGACTTTC. It codes for CASSRGQHSGANVLTF. V gene TRBV6-6 combines with J gene TRBJ2-6, with 7 bases lining up with TRBD1. After removal of 5 bases from V and 0 bases from J, the junction contained 4 bases not matched to a gene. CDR3 length equals 16 residues. Germline CDR1 is MNHNY and CDR2 is SVGAGI (reference sequence).

The chain uses TRBV19 and TRBJ1-2; 9 bases match TRBD1. J was trimmed by 7 bases and V by 7 bases; bases with no gene match: 13. This CDR3 comprises 15 residues. From germline, CDR1 is LNHDA and CDR2 SQIVND (reference sequence). The CDR3 DNA reads TGTGCCAGTACCCCCCCCGGGACAGGGTCTATTGGCTACACCTTC. It encodes CASTPPGTGSIGYTF.

This chain uses TRBV29-1 with TRBJ2-1, with D uncertain. Germline CDR1 and CDR2: SQVTM and ANQGSEA. V lost 3 bases to trimming and J lost 6 bases, with 12 bases between them. CDR3 size: 13 residues. CDR3: CSVDKAGSNEQFF. The DNA of the CDR3 is TGCAGCGTTGATAAAGCCGGGTCCAATGAGCAGTTCTTC.

This clonotype was seen repeatedly, ten times or more. The V and J genes are TRBV7-2 and TRBJ2-2; TRBD2 matches at 11 bases. CDR1 is SGHTA and CDR2 is FQGNSA in the germline V gene. The length of the CDR3 is 16 residues. V was clipped by 5 bases and J by 2 bases; unmatched bases: 4. CDR3 sequence (DNA): TGTGCCAGCAGCGGACTAGCGGGCCATAACACCGGGGAGCTGTTTTTT. It specifies CASSGLAGHNTGELFF. The variable domain in full, with the rest retrieved from reference TRBV7-2 and TRBJ2-2, is GAGVSQSPSNKVTEKGKDVELRCDPISGHTALYWYRQSLGQGLEFLIYFQGNSAPDKSGLPSDRFSAERTGGSVSTLTIQRTQQEDSAVYLCASSGLAGHNTGELFFGEGSRLTVL.

The chain recombines TRBV27 with TRBJ2-7; D remains ambiguous. This CDR3 region has 11 residues. Deletions cut 1 base from V and 5 bases from J, with 3 bases between. Germline-derived CDR1 and CDR2 are MNHEY and SMNVEV (reference sequence). DNA of the CDR3: TGTGCCAGCAGTTTATTAAACGAGCAGTACGTC. Translated, it gives CASSLLNEQYV.

The V gene is TRBV6-6, the J gene TRBJ2-5; D call uncertain. With 0 bases removed from V and 2 bases from J, the gap between germline ends came to 10 bases. Germline V lookup: CDR1 MNHNY, CDR2 SVGAGI (reference sequence). The CDR3 consists of 15 residues. As DNA, the CDR3 is TGTGCCAGCAGTTACTCTGACCAGCTGCAAGAGACCCAGTACTTC. Translated: CASSYSDQLQETQYF.

In this sample, this clonotype turned up a few times. The chain recombines TRBV30 with TRBJ2-2, with 8 bases that match TRBD2. The junction had 9 bases not matched to a gene; V was cut back by 4 bases and J by 5 bases. The CDR3 is made up of 15 amino acids. The germline CDR1 and CDR2 sequences are GTSNPN and SVGIG (reference sequence). The CDR3 bases are TGTGCCTGGATTAGGAGCGGGAGACGGACCGGGGAGCTGTTTTTT. It specifies CAWIRSGRRTGELFF.

There are many counts of this clonotype. The rearrangement joins TRBV7-2 to TRBJ1-4, with D maybe TRBD1 (6 bases). Per the germline V gene, CDR1 is SGHTA and CDR2 is FQGNSA. The CDR3 length is 17 residues. V was clipped by 0 bases and J by 2 bases, with 13 bases between them. In DNA form, the CDR3 reads TGTGCCAGCAGCTTAGCGGGGGGCGCAACGACTAATGAAAAACTGTTTTTT. This encodes CASSLAGGATTNEKLFF. Variable domain in full (rest from reference TRBV7-2 and TRBJ1-4): GAGVSQSPSNKVTEKGKDVELRCDPISGHTALYWYRQSLGQGLEFLIYFQGNSAPDKSGLPSDRFSAERTGGSVSTLTIQRTQQEDSAVYLCASSLAGGATTNEKLFFGSGTQLSVL.

J is TRBJ1-4 and V is TRBV28; D is unresolved. The V end was cut by 7 bases, the J end by 8 bases, with 11 bases between. Germline V lookup: CDR1 MDHEN, CDR2 SYDVKM. There are 12 residues in the CDR3. The CDR3 DNA is TGTGCCAGCACCACCGGGGTGGAAAAACTGTTTTTT. Encoded protein: CASTTGVEKLFF. Looking up the rest from reference TRBV28 and TRBJ1-4 gives the full variable domain: DVKVTQSSRYLVKRTGEKVFLECVQDMDHENMFWYRQDPGLGLRLIYFSYDVKMKEKGDIPEGYSVSREKKERFSLILESASTNQTSMYLCASTTGVEKLFFGSGTQLSVL.

This clonotype appeared a few times. For the CDR3, the DNA is TGTGCCAGCAGCTCTCGAACCGGGACAGGGGTCGAGCAGTACTTC. This codes for CASSSRTGTGVEQYF. This chain links TRBV11-2 with TRBJ2-7; 10 positions match TRBD1. Germline-derived CDR1 and CDR2 are SGHAT and FQNNGV. V gave up 4 bases and J gave up 6 bases; unmatched junction bases: 9. The CDR3 covers 15 residues.

The chain combines TRBV5-1 with TRBJ2-1; TRBD1 matches 8 bases. This CDR3 has 14 amino acids. J lost 8 bases, V lost 1 base, and 5 bases had no gene match. Germline V gene sequence: CDR1 SGHRS, CDR2 YFSETQ. CDR3 bases: TGCGCCAGCAGCTTGCGGGCAGGGGGCGATGAGCAGTTCTTC. Protein sequence: CASSLRAGGDEQFF.

This clonotype has just a few counts. This chain connects TRBV6-2 or TRBV6-3 to TRBJ2-1; 11 bases are shared with TRBD2. CDR3 length: 18 amino acids. Germline CDR1 and CDR2: MNHEY and SVGEGT. V shed 7 bases, J shed 10 bases, and the junction held 21 bases outside the gene matches. In DNA, the CDR3 is TGTGCCAGCACCCAAGGTAGCGGGAGGGCCCTTCTTGGTGGCGAGCAGTTCTTC. It encodes CASTQGSGRALLGGEQFF.

This chain uses TRBV28 with TRBJ1-1, with 7 positions matching TRBD1. This CDR3 contains 13 residues. Trimming cost V 3 bases and J 8 bases; bases outside gene matches: 6. Per the germline V gene, CDR1 is MDHEN and CDR2 is SYDVKM. As DNA, the CDR3 is TGTGCCAGCAGTTTTTCCGGACAGGCAGAAGCTTTCTTT. The encoded protein is CASSFSGQAEAFF.

This clonotype has a count of ten or more. The chain has TRBV5-4 and TRBJ2-1; tentative D call: TRBD2 (6 bases). Trimming pared 4 bases from V and 9 bases from J, leaving 23 bases between. Germline lookup yields CDR1 SGHNT and CDR2 YYREEE (reference sequence). The CDR3 covers 16 residues. DNA for the CDR3: TGTGCCAGCAGCCCTATAATGGTCAATCGGGGAGGTGAGCAGTTCTTC. Translating gives CASSPIMVNRGGEQFF.

This clonotype appeared many times. The chain employs TRBV28 and TRBJ2-7; tentatively, D is TRBD2 (5 bases). This CDR3 spans 12 amino acids. Germline CDR1 and CDR2: MDHEN and SYDVKM. Trimming cost V 4 bases and J 4 bases, with 8 bases left between them. The CDR3 is CASSWGVYEQYF. The CDR3 DNA sequence: TGTGCCAGCAGTTGGGGAGTGTACGAGCAGTACTTC. Complete variable domain (other parts from reference TRBV28 and TRBJ2-7): DVKVTQSSRYLVKRTGEKVFLECVQDMDHENMFWYRQDPGLGLRLIYFSYDVKMKEKGDIPEGYSVSREKKERFSLILESASTNQTSMYLCASSWGVYEQYFGPGTRLTVT.

The V gene is TRBV6-1, the J gene TRBJ2-7; the match to TRBD2 covers 9 bases. V shed 6 bases, J shed 6 bases, and the junction held 15 bases outside the gene matches. Germline loops: CDR1 MNHNS, CDR2 SASEGT. The CDR3 covers 16 residues. This chain's CDR3 is CASSGALSSGSTEQYV. Written as DNA, the CDR3 is TGTGCCAGCAGCGGAGCCCTCAGTAGCGGGAGTACCGAGCAGTACGTC.

This chain links TRBV23-1 with TRBJ1-6; TRBD1 matches 9 bases. TRBV23-1 is reported as an ORF; its role is uncertain. V was pared by 3 bases and J by 7 bases, with 16 bases of the junction left unmatched. The CDR3 spans 19 residues. Written as DNA, the CDR3 is TGCGCCAGCAGTCACCGTCCCGGGACAGGGCTCAACGGGAATTCACCCCTCCACTTT. Residues: CASSHRPGTGLNGNSPLHF.

The gene calls are TRBV6-1 and TRBJ1-1; D is unclear. The CDR3 totals 16 residues. Germline V gene lookup returns CDR1 MNHNS and CDR2 SASEGT. V lost 5 bases and J 4 bases, leaving 20 bases between the germline ends. The CDR3 bases are TGTGCCAGCAGTCTCCTCAGCAGCTTGAAGGTCACTGAAGCTTTCTTT. Encoded protein: CASSLLSSLKVTEAFF.

This clonotype was counted many times. The genes are TRBV7-6 and TRBJ2-5; 9 bases line up with TRBD2. Looked up from germline, CDR1 is SGHVS and CDR2 is FNYEAQ. V trimming: 5 bases; J trimming: 2 bases; junction bases outside the gene matches: 9. This CDR3 is built from 16 residues. The CDR3: CASSTIGLAGQETQYF. The DNA of the CDR3 is TGTGCCAGCAGCACCATCGGGCTAGCGGGACAAGAGACCCAGTACTTC.

V gene TRBV28 combines with J gene TRBJ2-5; 9 bases fit TRBD2. The length of the CDR3 is 14 residues. The V gene's germline CDR1 is MDHEN and CDR2 SYDVKM. Losses at the gene ends were 8 bases for V and 2 bases for J; bases not matched to a gene: 6. The chain's CDR3 is CASAASGEQETQYF. CDR3 in DNA: TGTGCCAGCGCAGCTAGCGGGGAACAAGAGACCCAGTACTTC.

This clonotype came up many times. The V gene is TRBV7-2, the J gene TRBJ2-1; 14 bases are shared with TRBD2. J was trimmed by 1 base and V by 5 bases; bases with no gene match: 10. Germline values: CDR1 SGHTA, CDR2 FQGNSA. The CDR3 covers 19 residues. The CDR3 region is CASSQPGLAGEVSYNEQFF. In DNA, the CDR3 is TGTGCCAGCAGCCAACCGGGACTAGCGGGAGAGGTTTCCTACAATGAGCAGTTCTTC. Supplemented by reference TRBV7-2 and TRBJ2-1, the full variable domain reads GAGVSQSPSNKVTEKGKDVELRCDPISGHTALYWYRQSLGQGLEFLIYFQGNSAPDKSGLPSDRFSAERTGGSVSTLTIQRTQQEDSAVYLCASSQPGLAGEVSYNEQFFGPGTRLTVL.

The CDR3 DNA reads as TGTGCCAGCAGGCCCCCGGGACAAATGGACGAGCAGTACTTC. Translation: CASRPPGQMDEQYF. V gene TRBV6-1 combines with J gene TRBJ2-7; a possible D gene is TRBD1 (6 bases). The CDR3 is 14 amino acids. Germline V gene lookup returns CDR1 MNHNS and CDR2 SASEGT. Between the trimmed V and J ends, which lost 6 bases and 5 bases, there was a span of 17 bases.